Reported below is one T cell receptor (beta chain). Its antigen is undetermined. Arm-PCR with iRepertoire HTBI primers amplified the CDR3 regions for these TCR beta libraries. MiXCR was run by TCRdb on the multiplex PCR reads, yielding one entry per CDR3 protein. The table includes about half a million distinct CDR3 sequences, under 25% detected once. This sample stems from a study of regulatory T cells in long-lasting Graves disease. Across the whole study: A definition of persistent Graves' disease required over 5 years of antithyroid drugs plus positive TSH receptor antibodies. Study-level results: Since the sample size was small, accuracy may have been reduced.

Time point here: persistent/refractory GD, antithyroid drugs over 5 years with positive TRAb. PBMC-derived RNA was used for the TCR library. Guidelines of the American Thyroid Association were used to diagnose Graves' disease. The sample consisted of peripheral blood mononuclear cells (PBMCs), taken when the disease was refractory, from a patient treated with antithyroid drugs. The sequence derives from a female donor with Graves disease.

The CDR3 region has the DNA TGTGCCAGTAGTACCCAGGGTTTTCGTTCCTACGAGCAGTACTTC. It yields the protein CASSTQGFRSYEQYF. The chain links TRBV19 to TRBJ2-7, with TRBD1 as a possible D gene (5 bases). The germline gives CDR1 LNHDA, CDR2 SQIVND (reference sequence). The CDR3 loop spans 15 amino acids. Trimming removed 4 bases at V and 1 base at J, with 14 bases between.